Shown below are 7 T cell receptor beta chains from a single sample sequenced in a study of shared T cell receptors in the human thymus. The assay was immunoSEQ multiplex PCR, and TCRdb's table has in-frame clones only and misses some. This sample has about 380,000 clones; 95% occur once, and the top ten carry roughly 0.02%. Sequencing used thymocytes. These receptors all come from a human donor.

The V gene is TRBV15, the J gene TRBJ1-1; D is perhaps TRBD1 (6 bases). Germline V gene lookup returns CDR1 LNHNV and CDR2 YYDKDF (reference sequence). CDR3 size: 17 residues. V lost 0 bases to trimming and J lost 3 bases, with 17 bases between them. The CDR3 DNA is TGTGCCACCAGCAGAGATTTGACTCCTAAGGGGGACACTGAAGCTTTCTTT. It encodes CATSRDLTPKGDTEAFF.

This chain links TRBV30 with TRBJ1-4; unclear D gene. V lost 2 bases and J 5 bases, leaving 12 bases between the germline ends. Germline CDR1 and CDR2: GTSNPN and SVGIG (reference sequence). There are 14 residues in the CDR3. The CDR3, as DNA: TGTGCCTGGAGTCGAGGAGCTTGGAATGAAAAACTGTTTTTT. Encoded protein: CAWSRGAWNEKLFF.

The chain combines TRBV5-4 with TRBJ1-1; no definite D call. The V gene lost 3 bases and the J gene lost 0 bases, with 12 bases spanning the gap. The V gene's germline CDR1 is SGHNT and CDR2 YYREEE (reference sequence). The CDR3 covers 15 residues. The CDR3 DNA reads TGTGCCAGCAGCTCCTCTCAAGGATTGAACACTGAAGCTTTCTTT. It is translated as CASSSSQGLNTEAFF. Full variable domain (missing parts from reference TRBV5-4 and TRBJ1-1): ETGVTQSPTHLIKTRGQQVTLRCSSQSGHNTVSWYQQALGQGPQFIFQYYREEENGRGNFPPRFSGLQFPNYSSELNVNALELDDSALYLCASSSSQGLNTEAFFGQGTRLTVV.

In its sample, this clone was seen once. CDR3 in amino acids: CASSQEGRADTEAFF. The CDR3, as DNA: TGCGCCAGCAGCCAAGAAGGCAGGGCGGACACTGAAGCTTTCTTT. The chain has TRBV4-1 and TRBJ1-1, with a weak D call TRBD1 (5 bases). V was clipped by 0 bases and J by 3 bases, with 11 bases between them. This CDR3 contains 15 residues. From germline, CDR1 is MGHRA and CDR2 YSYEKL.

The chain has TRBV2 and TRBJ2-1; 12 nucleotides line up with TRBD2. Germline CDR1 and CDR2: SNHLY and FYNNEI. The J segment lost 8 bases and the V segment lost 6 bases, leaving 8 bases of the junction unmatched. The CDR3 extends over 15 amino acids. The CDR3 DNA is TGTGCCAGCAGGAAGACTAGCGGGAGTCTCGATGAGCAGTTCTTC. As protein: CASRKTSGSLDEQFF.

This chain links TRBV29-1 with TRBJ1-2, with TRBD1 matching over 7 bases. In germline, CDR1 is SQVTM, CDR2 ANQGSEA. The CDR3 is 14 amino acids. The V gene end was trimmed by 6 bases and the J gene end by 2 bases; junction bases not matched to a gene: 9. CDR3 in amino acids: CSVPTGTANYGYTF. For the CDR3, the DNA is TGCAGCGTCCCTACCGGGACAGCAAACTATGGCTACACCTTC.

This chain connects TRBV5-1 to TRBJ2-1; D unresolved. Trimming stripped 5 bases from V and 0 bases from J, with 12 bases between. Looked up from germline, CDR1 is SGHRS and CDR2 is YFSETQ. The CDR3 covers 15 residues. The CDR3 here is CASRPTNSSYNEQFF. CDR3 DNA sequence: TGCGCCAGCAGGCCCACGAACAGCTCCTACAATGAGCAGTTCTTC.